This entry lists 16 T cell receptor beta chains sequenced from one sample in a study of T cell responses to AZD1222 COVID-19 vaccine. Libraries were prepared by immunoSEQ multiplex PCR; TCRdb keeps only in-frame clonotypes and omits some of them. This sample has under 120,000 clones, with 87% found just once. The source was peripheral blood, collected 28 days after the second AZD1222 dose. The receptor source for this set is an adult who received the AZD1222 COVID-19 vaccine.

The rearrangement links TRBV5-1 to TRBJ1-2, with D uncertain. This CDR3 comprises 12 residues. CDR1 SGHRS and CDR2 YFSETQ come from the germline V gene. The V and J ends lost 3 bases and 2 bases respectively, with 5 bases between them. CDR3 amino acids: CASSSKNYGYTF. The DNA for the CDR3 is TGCGCCAGCAGCTCTAAGAACTATGGCTACACCTTC.

The chain joins TRBV5-1 to TRBJ2-7; D gene unclear. The length of the CDR3 is 15 residues. Germline CDR1 and CDR2: SGHRS and YFSETQ. Trimming pared 5 bases from V and 3 bases from J, leaving 18 bases between. The DNA of the CDR3 is TGCGCCAGCAGATTGACGGCTTCTCTTGGCTACGAGCAGTACTTC. Residues: CASRLTASLGYEQYF.

The genes are TRBV7-2 and TRBJ1-1; D is ambiguous. CDR3 length equals 14 residues. Per the germline V gene, CDR1 is SGHTA and CDR2 is FQGNSA. V lost 6 bases, J lost 1 base, and 12 bases lay in between. For the CDR3, the DNA is TGTGCCAGCAGTCCTACTCGGTCGAACACTGAAGCTTTCTTT. It is translated as CASSPTRSNTEAFF. Full variable domain (missing parts from reference TRBV7-2 and TRBJ1-1): GAGVSQSPSNKVTEKGKDVELRCDPISGHTALYWYRQSLGQGLEFLIYFQGNSAPDKSGLPSDRFSAERTGGSVSTLTIQRTQQEDSAVYLCASSPTRSNTEAFFGQGTRLTVV.

V usage is TRBV4-1 and J usage is TRBJ2-7, with 8 bases identical to TRBD2. This CDR3 spans 13 amino acids. J lost 13 bases, V lost 0 bases, and 8 bases had no gene match. Germline CDR1 reads MGHRA; CDR2 reads YSYEKL. In DNA form, the CDR3 reads TGCGCCAGCAGCCAAGATCAAGGGACTAGTACATACTTC. It codes for CASSQDQGTSTYF.

This chain links TRBV2 with TRBJ1-1; D possibly corresponds to TRBD1 (5 bases). V dropped 8 bases and J dropped 6 bases, with 19 bases sitting between them. This CDR3 is 14 amino acids long. Germline V CDR1 and CDR2: SNHLY, FYNNEI. The CDR3 coding sequence is TGTGCCAGCCGCCCTCGAGGGGCGCTGTCTGAAGCTTTCTTT. This encodes CASRPRGALSEAFF.

As to this clone: At one of its ends the junction is not consistent with the germline gene, which may arise from a read error. The chain couples TRBV7-7 to TRBJ2-1; TRBD1 aligns across 12 bases. This CDR3 has 15 residues. In germline, CDR1 is SSHAT, CDR2 FNYEAQ (reference sequence). The chain's CDR3 is CASSSRDRGLDEQFF. The CDR3 bases are TGTGCTAGCAGCTCCCGGGACAGGGGGCTGGATGAGCAGTTCTTC. Together with reference TRBV7-7 and TRBJ2-1, the CDR3 gives the full variable domain: GAGVSQSPRYKVTKRGQDVTLRCDPISSHATLYWYQQALGQGPEFLTYFNYEAQPDKSGLPSDRFSAERPEGSISTLTIQRTEQRDSAMYRCASSSRDRGLDEQFFGPGTRLTVL.

The J gene is TRBJ2-7, the V gene TRBV23-1; 13 nucleotides line up with TRBD2. TRBV23-1 has ORF status, its function being uncertain. The ends lost 3 bases at V and 5 bases at J; junction bases unmatched: 7. This CDR3 is built from 16 residues. DNA of the CDR3: TGCGCCAGCAGTCACAGGAGGGGACTAGCGGGAAACGAGCAGTACTTC. It translates to CASSHRRGLAGNEQYF.

This chain connects TRBV4-3 to TRBJ2-2; TRBD1 matches at 7 bases. Unmatched junction bases numbered 5, after V lost 4 bases and J lost 0 bases. The CDR3 length is 16 residues. Germline V gives CDR1 LGHNA, CDR2 YSLEER. CDR3 nucleotide sequence: TGCGCCAGCAGCCTTTACGGGACAGCGAACACCGGGGAGCTGTTTTTT. It encodes CASSLYGTANTGELFF.

The chain combines TRBV7-9 with TRBJ1-2, with D possibly matching TRBD1 (6 bases). Germline CDR1 reads SEHNR; CDR2 reads FQNEAQ (reference sequence). The CDR3 totals 14 residues. The V end lost 4 bases, the J end lost 2 bases, and 11 bases lay between the germline ends. DNA for the CDR3: TGTGCCAGCAGCTACTGGACAGACAACTATGGCTACACCTTC. This sequence encodes CASSYWTDNYGYTF.

The chain has TRBV29-1 and TRBJ1-1; D is uncertain. The CDR3 is made up of 11 amino acids. Trimming took off 4 bases at V and 8 bases at J, with 11 bases between the two ends. Germline-derived CDR1 and CDR2 are SQVTM and ANQGSEA. This CDR3 reads CSVVPAEEAFF. The CDR3 DNA reads TGCAGCGTTGTGCCGGCCGAGGAAGCTTTCTTT.

This clone was seen just once. This chain uses TRBV7-9 with TRBJ1-3; D is unclear. The germline V and J ends were trimmed by 2 bases and 9 bases, with 14 bases remaining between them. CDR1 is SEHNR, CDR2 FQNEAQ, per germline (reference sequence). This CDR3 has 14 residues. The chain's CDR3 is CASSLQGIGSTIYF. The CDR3 DNA is TGTGCCAGCAGCTTACAAGGGATAGGTTCCACCATATATTTT.

The rearrangement uses TRBV19 and TRBJ1-4; D perhaps matches TRBD1 (5 bases). The CDR3 consists of 14 residues. Germline V gene lookup returns CDR1 LNHDA and CDR2 SQIVND (reference sequence). Deletions cut 3 bases from V and 6 bases from J, with 11 bases between. This CDR3 reads CASSIGTSHEKLFF. CDR3 DNA: TGTGCCAGTAGTATCGGGACCAGCCATGAAAAACTGTTTTTT.

The V and J genes are TRBV5-4 and TRBJ1-5; 8 bases match TRBD1. Trimming cost V 3 bases and J 0 bases; bases outside gene matches: 11. From germline, CDR1 is SGHNT and CDR2 YYREEE (reference sequence). This CDR3 comprises 18 residues. CDR3 residues: CASSSSGQVTYSNQPQHF. The CDR3 nucleotides are TGTGCCAGCAGCTCCTCGGGACAGGTGACTTATAGCAATCAGCCCCAGCATTTT.

This clone was counted a single time. The chain couples TRBV19 to TRBJ2-3, with TRBD1 as a possible D gene (6 bases). Germline CDR1 is LNHDA and CDR2 is SQIVND (reference sequence). Trimming pared 4 bases from V and 3 bases from J, leaving 14 bases between. CDR3 length: 15 amino acids. The CDR3 sequence: CASSKNRERTDTQYF. CDR3 bases: TGTGCCAGTAGTAAGAACAGGGAGAGGACAGATACGCAGTATTTT.

The rearrangement links TRBV7-2 to TRBJ2-2; no reliable D call. The V end was cut by 5 bases, the J end by 2 bases, with 9 bases between. The CDR3 is 14 amino acids. The V gene's germline CDR1 is SGHTA and CDR2 FQGNSA. The CDR3 DNA sequence: TGTGCCAGCAGCCCATCCATCAACACCGGGGAGCTGTTTTTT. Its protein product is CASSPSINTGELFF.

The chain has TRBV29-1 and TRBJ1-1; maybe TRBD1 (5 bases). Germline values: CDR1 SQVTM, CDR2 ANQGSEA. The CDR3 contains 14 residues. V shed 2 bases and J shed 4 bases, with 14 bases lying between them. As DNA, the CDR3 is TGCAGCGTTGAACGGCAGGGAGTAAGCACTGAAGCTTTCTTT. Protein sequence: CSVERQGVSTEAFF.